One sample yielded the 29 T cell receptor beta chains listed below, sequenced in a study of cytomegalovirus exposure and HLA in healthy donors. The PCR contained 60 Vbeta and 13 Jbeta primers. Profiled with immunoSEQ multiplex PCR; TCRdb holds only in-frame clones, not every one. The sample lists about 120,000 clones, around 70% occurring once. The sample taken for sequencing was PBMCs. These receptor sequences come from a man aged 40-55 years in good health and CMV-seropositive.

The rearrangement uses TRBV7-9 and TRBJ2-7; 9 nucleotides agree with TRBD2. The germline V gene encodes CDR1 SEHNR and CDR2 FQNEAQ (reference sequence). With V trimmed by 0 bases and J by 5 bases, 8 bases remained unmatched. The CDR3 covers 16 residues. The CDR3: CASSLASGSFKHEQYF. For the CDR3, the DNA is TGTGCCAGCAGCTTAGCTAGCGGGAGTTTTAAGCACGAGCAGTACTTC. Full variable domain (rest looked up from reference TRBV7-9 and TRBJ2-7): DTGVSQNPRHKITKRGQNVTFRCDPISEHNRLYWYRQTLGQGPEFLTYFQNEAQLEKSRLLSDRFSAERPKGSFSTLEIQRTEQGDSAMYLCASSLASGSFKHEQYFGPGTRLTVT.

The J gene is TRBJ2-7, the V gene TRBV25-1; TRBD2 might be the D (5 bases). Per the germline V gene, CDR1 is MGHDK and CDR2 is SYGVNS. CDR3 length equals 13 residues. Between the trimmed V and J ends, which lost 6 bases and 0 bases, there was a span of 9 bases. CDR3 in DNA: TGTGCCAGCAGGGGTGAGGGCTCCTACGAGCAGTACTTC. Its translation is CASRGEGSYEQYF.

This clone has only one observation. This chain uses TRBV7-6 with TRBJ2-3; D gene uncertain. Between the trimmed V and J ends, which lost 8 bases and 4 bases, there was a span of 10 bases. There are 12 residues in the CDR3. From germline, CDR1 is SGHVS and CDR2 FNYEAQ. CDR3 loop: CASPPRSDTQYF. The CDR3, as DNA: TGTGCCAGCCCCCCCCGGTCAGATACGCAGTATTTT.

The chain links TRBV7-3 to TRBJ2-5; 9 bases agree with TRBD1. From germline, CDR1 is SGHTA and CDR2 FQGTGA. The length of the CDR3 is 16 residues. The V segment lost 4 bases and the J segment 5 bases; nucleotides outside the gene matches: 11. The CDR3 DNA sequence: TGTGCCAGCAGCTCTTCCTCGGGACAGGGCGTTGAGACCCAGTACTTC. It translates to CASSSSSGQGVETQYF.

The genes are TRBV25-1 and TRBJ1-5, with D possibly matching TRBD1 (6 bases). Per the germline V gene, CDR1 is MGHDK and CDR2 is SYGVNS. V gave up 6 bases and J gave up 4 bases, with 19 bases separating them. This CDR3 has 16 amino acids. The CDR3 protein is CASRGGGGEGNQPQHF. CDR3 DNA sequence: TGTGCCAGCAGGGGGGGCGGGGGGGAGGGGAATCAGCCCCAGCATTTT.

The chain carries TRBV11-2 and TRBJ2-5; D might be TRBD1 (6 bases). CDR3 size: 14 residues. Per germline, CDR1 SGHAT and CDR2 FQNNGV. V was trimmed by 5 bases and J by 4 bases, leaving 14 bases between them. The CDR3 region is CASSPTGLGETQYF. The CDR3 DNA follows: TGTGCCAGCAGCCCCACAGGGTTAGGAGAGACCCAGTACTTC. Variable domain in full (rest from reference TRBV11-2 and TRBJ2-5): EAGVAQSPRYKIIEKRQSVAFWCNPISGHATLYWYQQILGQGPKLLIQFQNNGVVDDSQLPKDRFSAERLKGVDSTLKIQPAKLEDSAVYLCASSPTGLGETQYFGPGTRLLVL.

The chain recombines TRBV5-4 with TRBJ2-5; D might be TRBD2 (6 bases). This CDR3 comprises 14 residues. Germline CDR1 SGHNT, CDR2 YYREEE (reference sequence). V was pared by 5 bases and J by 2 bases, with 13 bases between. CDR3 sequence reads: CASSDARGQETQYF. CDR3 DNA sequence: TGTGCCAGCAGTGACGCCCGGGGGCAAGAGACCCAGTACTTC.

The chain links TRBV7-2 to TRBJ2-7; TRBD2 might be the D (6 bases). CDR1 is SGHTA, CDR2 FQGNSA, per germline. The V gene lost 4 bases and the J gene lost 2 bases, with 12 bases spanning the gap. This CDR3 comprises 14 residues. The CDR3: CASSSSWRAYEQYF. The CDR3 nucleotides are TGTGCCAGCAGCTCCAGCTGGAGGGCCTACGAGCAGTACTTC.

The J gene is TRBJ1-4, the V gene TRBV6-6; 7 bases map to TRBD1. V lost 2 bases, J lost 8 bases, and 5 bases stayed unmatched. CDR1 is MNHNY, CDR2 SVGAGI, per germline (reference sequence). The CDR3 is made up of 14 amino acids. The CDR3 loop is CASSYLGTAEKLFF. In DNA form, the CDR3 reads TGTGCCAGCAGTTACCTCGGGACAGCAGAAAAACTGTTTTTT.

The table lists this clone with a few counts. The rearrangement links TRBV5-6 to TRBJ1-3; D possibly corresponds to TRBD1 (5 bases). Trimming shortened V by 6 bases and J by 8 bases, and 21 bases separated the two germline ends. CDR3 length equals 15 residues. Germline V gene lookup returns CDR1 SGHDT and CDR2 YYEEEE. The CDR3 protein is CASTRVGREEDTIYF. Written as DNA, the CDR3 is TGTGCCAGCACCAGGGTGGGCAGGGAGGAAGACACCATATATTTT.

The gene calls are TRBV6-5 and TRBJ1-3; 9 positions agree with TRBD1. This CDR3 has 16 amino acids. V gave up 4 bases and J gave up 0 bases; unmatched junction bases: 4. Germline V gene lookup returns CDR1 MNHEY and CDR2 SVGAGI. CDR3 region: CASSWGQGLSGNTIYF. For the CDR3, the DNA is TGTGCCAGCAGTTGGGGACAGGGACTCTCTGGAAACACCATATATTTT.

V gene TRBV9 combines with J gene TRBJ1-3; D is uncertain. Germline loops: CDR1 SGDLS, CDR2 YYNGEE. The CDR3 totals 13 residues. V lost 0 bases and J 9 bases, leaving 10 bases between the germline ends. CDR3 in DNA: TGTGCCAGCAGCGTAGAGAGTGGGCGCACCATATATTTT. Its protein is CASSVESGRTIYF.

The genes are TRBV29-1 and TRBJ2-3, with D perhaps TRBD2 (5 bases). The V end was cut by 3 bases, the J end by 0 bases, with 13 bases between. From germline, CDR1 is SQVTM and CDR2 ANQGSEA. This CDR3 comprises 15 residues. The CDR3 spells CSVDGGRGSTDTQYF. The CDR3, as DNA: TGCAGCGTTGATGGCGGGCGAGGGAGCACAGATACGCAGTATTTT.

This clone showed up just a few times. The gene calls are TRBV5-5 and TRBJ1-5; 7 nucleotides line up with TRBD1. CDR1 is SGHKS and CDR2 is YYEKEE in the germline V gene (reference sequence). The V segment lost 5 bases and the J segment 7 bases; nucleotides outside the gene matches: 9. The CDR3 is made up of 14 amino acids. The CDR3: CASSPTGEAQPQHF. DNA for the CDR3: TGTGCCAGCAGTCCCACAGGGGAGGCCCAGCCCCAGCATTTT.

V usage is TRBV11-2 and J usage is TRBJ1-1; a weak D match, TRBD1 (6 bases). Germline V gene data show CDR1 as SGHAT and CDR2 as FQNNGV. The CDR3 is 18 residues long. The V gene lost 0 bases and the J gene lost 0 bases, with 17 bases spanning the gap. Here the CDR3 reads CASSLEGASSYLNTEAFF. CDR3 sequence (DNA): TGTGCCAGCAGCTTAGAGGGGGCGTCCTCCTATTTGAACACTGAAGCTTTCTTT. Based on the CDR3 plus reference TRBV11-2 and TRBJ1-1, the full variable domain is EAGVAQSPRYKIIEKRQSVAFWCNPISGHATLYWYQQILGQGPKLLIQFQNNGVVDDSQLPKDRFSAERLKGVDSTLKIQPAKLEDSAVYLCASSLEGASSYLNTEAFFGQGTRLTVV.

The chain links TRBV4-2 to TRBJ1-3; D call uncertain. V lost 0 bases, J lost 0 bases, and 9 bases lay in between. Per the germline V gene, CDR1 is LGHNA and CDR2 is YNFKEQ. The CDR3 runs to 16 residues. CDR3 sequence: CASSQDPRYSGNTIYF. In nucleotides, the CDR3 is TGTGCCAGCAGCCAAGATCCCAGATACTCTGGAAACACCATATATTTT.

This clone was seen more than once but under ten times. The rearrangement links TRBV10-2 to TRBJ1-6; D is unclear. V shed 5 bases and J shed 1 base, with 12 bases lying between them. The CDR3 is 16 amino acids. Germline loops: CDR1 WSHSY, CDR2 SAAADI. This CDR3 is CASSSNSLSYNSPLHF. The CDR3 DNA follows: TGCGCCAGCAGTAGTAATTCACTTTCCTATAATTCACCCCTCCACTTT.

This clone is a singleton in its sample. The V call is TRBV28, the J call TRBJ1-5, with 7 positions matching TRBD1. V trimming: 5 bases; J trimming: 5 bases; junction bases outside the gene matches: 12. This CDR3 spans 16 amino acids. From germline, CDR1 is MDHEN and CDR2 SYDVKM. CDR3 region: CASSDHRGTGHQPQHF. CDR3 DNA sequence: TGTGCCAGCAGTGACCACAGGGGTACGGGCCATCAGCCCCAGCATTTT. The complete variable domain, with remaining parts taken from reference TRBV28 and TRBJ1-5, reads DVKVTQSSRYLVKRTGEKVFLECVQDMDHENMFWYRQDPGLGLRLIYFSYDVKMKEKGDIPEGYSVSREKKERFSLILESASTNQTSMYLCASSDHRGTGHQPQHFGDGTRLSIL.

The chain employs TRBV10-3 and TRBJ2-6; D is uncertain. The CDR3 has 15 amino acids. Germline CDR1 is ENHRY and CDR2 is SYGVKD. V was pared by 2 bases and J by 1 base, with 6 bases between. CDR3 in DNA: TGTGCCATCAGTGAGGCTCTATCTGGGGCCAACGTCCTGACTTTC. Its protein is CAISEALSGANVLTF.

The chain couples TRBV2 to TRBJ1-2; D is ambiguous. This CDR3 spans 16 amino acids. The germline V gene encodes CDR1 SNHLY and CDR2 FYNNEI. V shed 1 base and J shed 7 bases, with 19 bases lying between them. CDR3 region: CASSEGELAAGGGYTF. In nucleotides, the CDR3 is TGTGCCAGCAGTGAAGGGGAGCTGGCAGCGGGAGGTGGCTACACCTTC.

The CDR3 region has the DNA TGTGCCAGCAGCTTTACACTAAACTATGGCTACACCTTC. This sequence encodes CASSFTLNYGYTF. The chain joins TRBV7-9 to TRBJ1-2; D is uncertain. Deletions cut 3 bases from V and 2 bases from J, with 7 bases between. CDR3 length: 13 residues. Germline assignment: CDR1 SEHNR and CDR2 FQNEAQ (reference sequence).

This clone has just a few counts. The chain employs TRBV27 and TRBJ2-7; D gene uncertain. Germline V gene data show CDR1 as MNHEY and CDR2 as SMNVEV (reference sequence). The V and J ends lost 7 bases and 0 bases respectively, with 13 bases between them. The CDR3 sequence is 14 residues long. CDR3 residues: CASTQNPSSYEQYF. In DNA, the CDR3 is TGTGCCAGCACCCAAAACCCCAGCTCCTACGAGCAGTACTTC.

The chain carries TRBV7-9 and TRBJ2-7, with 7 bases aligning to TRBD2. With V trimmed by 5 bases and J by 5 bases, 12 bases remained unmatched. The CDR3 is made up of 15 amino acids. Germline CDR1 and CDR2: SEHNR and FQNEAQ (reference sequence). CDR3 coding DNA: TGTGCCAGCAGCCGACGCCGCGGGAGTATCGACGAGCAGTACTTC. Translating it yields CASSRRRGSIDEQYF.

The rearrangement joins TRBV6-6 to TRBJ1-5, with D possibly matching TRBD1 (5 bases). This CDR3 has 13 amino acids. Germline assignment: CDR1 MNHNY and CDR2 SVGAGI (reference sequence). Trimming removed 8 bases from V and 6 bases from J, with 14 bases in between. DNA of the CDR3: TGTGCCAGCGGGCAGGGAAGGCTTCAGCCCCAGCATTTT. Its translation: CASGQGRLQPQHF.

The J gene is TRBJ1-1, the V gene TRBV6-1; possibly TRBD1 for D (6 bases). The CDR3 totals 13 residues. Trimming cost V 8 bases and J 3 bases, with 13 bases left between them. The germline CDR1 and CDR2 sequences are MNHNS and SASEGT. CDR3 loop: CASGGARDTEAFF. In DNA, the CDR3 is TGTGCCAGCGGGGGGGCTAGGGACACTGAAGCTTTCTTT.

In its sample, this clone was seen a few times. The CDR3 bases are TGTGCCAGCAGCCAAGATCGAACAGATAGCACAGATACGCAGTATTTT. Translating gives CASSQDRTDSTDTQYF. The rearrangement joins TRBV4-2 to TRBJ2-3; D gene uncertain. Trimming took off 0 bases at V and 0 bases at J, with 10 bases between the two ends. Germline values: CDR1 LGHNA, CDR2 YNFKEQ. The CDR3 totals 16 residues.

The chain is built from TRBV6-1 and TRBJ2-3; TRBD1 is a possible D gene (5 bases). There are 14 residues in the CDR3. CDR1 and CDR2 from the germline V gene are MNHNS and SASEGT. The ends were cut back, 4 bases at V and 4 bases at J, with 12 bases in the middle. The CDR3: CASSARVTPDTQYF. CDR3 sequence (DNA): TGTGCCAGCAGTGCCAGGGTTACCCCAGATACGCAGTATTTT.

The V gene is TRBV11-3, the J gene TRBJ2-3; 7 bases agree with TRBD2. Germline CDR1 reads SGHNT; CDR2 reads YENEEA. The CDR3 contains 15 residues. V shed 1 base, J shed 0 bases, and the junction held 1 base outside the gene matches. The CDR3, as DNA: TGTGCCAGCAGCTTAGGCGGGGGTAGCACAGATACGCAGTATTTT. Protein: CASSLGGGSTDTQYF.

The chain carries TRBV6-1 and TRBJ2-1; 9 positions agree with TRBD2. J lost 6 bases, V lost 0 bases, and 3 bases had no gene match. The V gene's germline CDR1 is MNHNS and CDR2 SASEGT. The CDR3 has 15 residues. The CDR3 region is CASSEANSGGNEQFF. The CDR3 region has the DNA TGTGCCAGCAGTGAAGCTAATAGCGGGGGCAATGAGCAGTTCTTC.